This note documents a single TCR beta chain sequence. The data derive from a study of glioma-infiltrating T cells. The CDR3 consists of 17 residues. Germline V CDR1 and CDR2: MDHEN, SYDVKM. V shed 3 bases, J shed 5 bases, and the junction held 9 bases outside the gene matches. Amplification of TCR alpha and beta CDR3 regions from RNA used iRepertoire nested multiplex PCR. Input was about 85-450 ng of tissue mRNA or PBMC total RNA. TCRdb used MiXCR to reprocess the multiplex PCR reads, holding one entry per CDR3 protein. Of over 80,000 distinct CDR3 sequences in the sample, approximately 39% were seen once.

J is TRBJ2-5 and V is TRBV28, with 13 bases identical to TRBD2. Sample: glioma tissue, nonneoplastic brain tissue, or PBMCs (not recorded which). The receptor's source is a human donor with low-grade glioma or glioblastoma, undergoing nonglioma brain surgery, or in good health (not recorded which). The CDR3 loop is CASSLTSGGISLETQYF. DNA of the CDR3: TGTGCCAGCAGTTTGACTAGCGGGGGGATTAGTCTTGAGACCCAGTACTTC.